This record looks at one T cell receptor (beta chain) sequence and its context. Its antigen is not identified. This record belongs to a study of radiation and T cells in renal cell carcinoma. On the study more broadly: Nephrectomy followed 15 Gy stereotactic body radiation by 4 weeks. Points from the study as a whole: In blood, top tumor clones expanded by 2 weeks, shrinking by 4.

TCRdb's table, derived via immunoSEQ multiplex PCR, lists solely in-frame clones and lacks some. Here the sample spans approximately 150,000 clones, approximately 82% being singletons. Time point reported: baseline pretreatment blood. The treatment was: 15 Gy SBRT to primary tumor, nephrectomy 4 weeks later. The tumor was a clear cell renal cell carcinoma. The CDR3 covers 11 residues. Germline CDR1 DFQATT, CDR2 SNEGSKA (reference sequence). Deletions cut 7 bases from V and 3 bases from J, with 10 bases between. The sequence came from a woman in her forties or fifties with renal cell carcinoma. This specimen consisted of blood, obtained from a patient whose treatment included radiotherapy and nephrectomy. This sequence joins TRBV20-1 and TRBJ2-7, with D tentatively TRBD1 (5 bases). The CDR3 loop reads CSGTGHYEQYF. For the CDR3, the DNA is TGCAGTGGCACAGGCCACTACGAGCAGTACTTC.